The 14 T cell receptor beta chains in this list originate from one sample, sequenced in a study of control samples from healthy donors and cancer patients. Using immunoSEQ multiplex PCR, the repertoire was profiled, and TCRdb retains in-frame clones only, with some absent. The data show about 85,000 clones, approximately 91% seen once. Input material: blood. All receptors derive from a woman between 55 and 75 years old in good health.

This chain joins TRBV9 and TRBJ2-3; 13 nucleotides agree with TRBD2. CDR1 is SGDLS, CDR2 YYNGEE, per germline. The CDR3 contains 17 residues. Unmatched junction bases numbered 7, after V lost 0 bases and J lost 6 bases. The CDR3 protein is CASSVGALAGGGDTQYF. CDR3 coding DNA: TGTGCCAGCAGCGTAGGAGCACTAGCGGGAGGGGGGGATACGCAGTATTTT.

The CDR3 here is CASGPSEQFF. Here the CDR3 DNA reads TGTGCTAGTGGCCCTAGTGAGCAGTTCTTC. This chain connects TRBV12-5 to TRBJ2-1; no clear D gene. This CDR3 is 10 amino acids long. The V and J ends lost 6 bases and 9 bases respectively, with 6 bases between them. Germline V gene data show CDR1 as LGHNT and CDR2 as FRNRAP.

V usage is TRBV7-2 and J usage is TRBJ2-7; unclear D gene. Germline V gene data show CDR1 as SGHTA and CDR2 as FQGNSA. Trimming removed 5 bases from V and 6 bases from J, with 11 bases in between. The length of the CDR3 is 12 residues. In DNA form, the CDR3 reads TGTGCCAGCAGCCCGCGAGTTGGCGAGCAGTACTTC. It translates to CASSPRVGEQYF.

V gene TRBV30 combines with J gene TRBJ1-6; D not certain. There are 12 residues in the CDR3. The germline V and J ends were trimmed by 5 bases and 10 bases, with 12 bases remaining between them. Germline V CDR1 and CDR2: GTSNPN, SVGIG (reference sequence). CDR3 sequence (DNA): TGTGCCTGGGGACGGTCTTCCTCACCCCTCCACTTT. Residues: CAWGRSSSPLHF.

The J gene is TRBJ2-7, the V gene TRBV11-2, with a tentative D call TRBD2 (6 bases). V lost 5 bases to trimming and J lost 5 bases, with 10 bases between them. CDR3 length: 12 residues. Looked up from germline, CDR1 is SGHAT and CDR2 is FQNNGV. The CDR3 bases are TGTGCCAGCAGCCCGGGGGACGACGAGCAGTACTTC. Protein: CASSPGDDEQYF.

The chain recombines TRBV19 with TRBJ2-7, with TRBD2 matching over 9 bases. Trimming took 3 bases from V and 1 from J; bases not matched to a gene: 10. The CDR3 totals 17 residues. The V gene's germline CDR1 is LNHDA and CDR2 SQIVND (reference sequence). CDR3 sequence reads: CASSMRGGGRKSYEQYF. Here the CDR3 DNA reads TGTGCCAGTAGTATGCGGGGGGGAGGTCGGAAATCCTACGAGCAGTACTTC.

V usage is TRBV10-3 and J usage is TRBJ1-4; possibly TRBD1 for D (6 bases). The CDR3 consists of 16 residues. Between the trimmed V and J ends, which lost 2 bases and 8 bases, there was a span of 18 bases. Germline-derived CDR1 and CDR2 are ENHRY and SYGVKD. This chain's CDR3 is CAISERAGGLREKLFF. The DNA of the CDR3 is TGTGCCATCAGTGAGAGGGCTGGGGGGCTGCGGGAAAAACTGTTTTTT.

The chain recombines TRBV29-1 with TRBJ1-2, with D maybe TRBD1 (5 bases). Germline CDR1 is SQVTM and CDR2 is ANQGSEA. Trimming removed 0 bases at V and 8 bases at J, with 7 bases between. There are 11 residues in the CDR3. The CDR3 sequence: CSVEDQGGYTF. Written as DNA, the CDR3 is TGCAGCGTTGAAGATCAGGGCGGCTACACCTTC.

The chain links TRBV20-1 to TRBJ2-1; D not resolved. Germline-derived CDR1 and CDR2 are DFQATT and SNEGSKA (reference sequence). CDR3 length: 11 residues. The V end lost 6 bases, the J end lost 7 bases, and 10 bases lay between the germline ends. As DNA, the CDR3 is TGCAGTGCCCGACCCGAGAATGAGCAGTTCTTC. Encoded protein: CSARPENEQFF.

This clone showed up just once. The chain uses TRBV5-4 and TRBJ2-3; D call uncertain. The CDR3 contains 16 residues. The germline gives CDR1 SGHNT, CDR2 YYREEE (reference sequence). Trimming shortened V by 4 bases and J by 2 bases, and 17 bases separated the two germline ends. CDR3 DNA sequence: TGTGCCAGCAGCGTTGGCTCCCCTGGAGACACAGATACGCAGTATTTT. Translating gives CASSVGSPGDTDTQYF.

This clone was seen just once. This chain connects TRBV6-6 to TRBJ1-1; 7 bases are a match to TRBD1. The germline gives CDR1 MNHNY, CDR2 SVGAGI (reference sequence). The CDR3 runs 14 residues. With V trimmed by 6 bases and J by 5 bases, 9 bases remained unmatched. The CDR3 sequence: CASRTGAPRTEAFF. The CDR3 coding sequence is TGTGCCAGCAGAACAGGGGCCCCGAGGACTGAAGCTTTCTTT.

The J gene is TRBJ2-5, the V gene TRBV6-5, with D perhaps TRBD2 (5 bases). Trimming removed 11 bases at V and 2 bases at J, with 15 bases between. Germline loops: CDR1 MNHEY, CDR2 SVGAGI. The CDR3 contains 13 residues. The CDR3 coding sequence is TGTGCCGCGGGCGGTAGGGCACAAGAGACCCAGTACTTC. It codes for CAAGGRAQETQYF.

V and J are TRBV5-1 and TRBJ1-2; D is possibly TRBD1 (6 bases). The CDR3 spans 14 residues. V was pared by 0 bases and J by 5 bases, with 11 bases between. CDR1 and CDR2 from the germline V gene are SGHRS and YFSETQ. In DNA form, the CDR3 reads TGCGCCAGCAGCTTGGACAGGGTAGGATATGGCTACACCTTC. It encodes CASSLDRVGYGYTF.

This sequence joins TRBV4-1 and TRBJ1-1, with D possibly being TRBD1 (5 bases). Trimming pared 0 bases from V and 4 bases from J, leaving 12 bases between. Germline V gene lookup returns CDR1 MGHRA and CDR2 YSYEKL. The CDR3 consists of 15 residues. The CDR3 bases are TGCGCCAGCAGCCAAGAAGTAGGGGAGAGCACTGAAGCTTTCTTT. Its translation is CASSQEVGESTEAFF.